This entry concerns a single T cell receptor beta chain. Which antigen it targets is not known. No quality values exist for individual bases; no much larger clone is one base distant. This record belongs to a study of T cells in pancreatic ductal adenocarcinoma (dated by TCRdb to about 2017). Describing the broader study: The work assessed suppressive cells as well as CD8+ T cells infiltrating resected pancreatic ductal adenocarcinoma, measuring their numbers, locations, and properties, in order to shed light on the adaptive T-cell response that occurs naturally.

The study at large found these results: No significant difference in T-cell clonality was found between tumor and blood, with mean clonality of around 0.11 in tumors and less than 0.08 in blood. Compared with tumor samples, blood samples had more total productive templates and 7.5 to 9.5-fold more unique clonotypes. Because tumors are enriched in CD45RO+ effector T cells rather than naive T cells, which biases toward lower diversity, comparisons of clonality between tumor and blood may be biased. Because inoperable disease is present at presentation in most pancreatic cancer patients, the resected cohort was biased toward the minority with early-stage disease.

The selected pancreatic ductal adenocarcinoma patients had received surgery without neoadjuvant therapy. After peripheral blood was drawn into heparin tubes, PBMCs were separated on a histopaque density gradient and then cryopreserved in roughly 10% DMSO. Genomic DNA was extracted from roughly seven PBMC and about 10 flash-frozen tumor specimens using the DNeasy Blood and Tissue Kit with Proteinase K and RNase treatment. TCR beta CDR3 regions were amplified from genomic DNA using the immunoSEQ hsTCRB kit. High-throughput TRB CDR3 sequencing was performed on an Illumina HiSeq system. Per the source publication's procedure: Sequencing reads were analyzed with the immunoSEQ software, and nonproductive sequences with premature stops or frame-shifts were excluded. Repertoire clonality was computed as one minus Shannon entropy normalized by log2 of the number of unique productive sequences. This immuneACCESS table, as held by TCRdb, lists in-frame sequences with V and J called but not all clones. Of the missing ones, under half trace to an unresolved V gene in checked studies; the others have no known cause. D and trimming come from the DNA, and the V and J calls and clone size come from that table. This sample lists over 100,000 clones; more than 90% were detected once. The ten largest clones add up to roughly 3% of the sample.

The CDR3, cysteine through phenylalanine, is 15 amino acids long. The entry retains the CDR3 DNA only, 45 bases that are in frame from base 1. The germline V end is reduced by 5 bases and the J end by 4 bases; junction bases left unmatched: 6. The germline V gene (reference sequence) sets CDR1 to LNHDA and CDR2 to SQIVND. The receptor's source is a human donor with pancreatic ductal adenocarcinoma. The rearranged chain carries TRBV19 and TRBJ2-2, with 8 bases matching TRBD1. Sequenced: PBMCs. CDR3 sequence: CASSFAQGATGELFF. The nucleotides are TGTGCCAGTAGTTTCGCGCAGGGGGCCACCGGGGAGCTGTTTTTT.